This T cell receptor (beta chain) is from a study of blood T cell repertoires in COVID-19 (dated by TCRdb to 2019 to 2021). Broadly, across the study: Samples from collaborators originated in the United States, Italy and Spain and spanned both the acute and convalescent phases of COVID-19. A de-identified subject ID, COVID-19 status, age in years and sex were almost always included in the sample metadata. Deeply sampled blood TCRbeta repertoires from subjects exposed to, actively infected with, or recovered from COVID-19 were included in the dataset. The prospective study material was composed of cDNA or gDNA derived from T cells, B-cell-depleted T cells, or PBMCs. Where HLA class I and class II types were available, the types were taken from metadata supplied by the sample provider, not from assay-based typing. Samples came from the ongoing ImmuneRACE study (first 160 participants) plus 1,254 subjects from 6 global collaborators. The repertoires were released in a freely available public database meant as a resource for research on the immune response to SARS-CoV-2. General conclusions and limits of the study: The amount of clinical and demographic metadata varied by source and participant and was provided uncurated.

TCRbeta CDR3 regions were amplified from genomic DNA by means of the immunoSEQ Assay, a bias-controlled multiplex PCR. Concerning the study's data processing: Nucleated cell counts per sample were estimated from amplification of reference gene primers within the assay. To quantify the absolute abundance of each unique TCRbeta CDR3 rearrangement, sequence reads were collapsed and filtered. For each sample, productive Simpson clonality was calculated as the square root of Simpson's diversity index across productive rearrangements. Not all clones reach the TCRdb copy of this immuneACCESS table, which keeps in-frame sequences only. Checked studies attribute under half of the gap to unresolved V genes and leave the rest unexplained. V, J and clone size were drawn from that table, and D and trimming were deduced from the DNA. This sample is represented by 55,000 to 80,000 clones; about three quarters of them were singletons. Of the sample, 9.2% is held by the ten largest clones.

The CDR3, cysteine through phenylalanine, is 14 amino acids long. Only the CDR3 DNA is retained, 42 bases long and in frame from the first base. According to the germline V gene, CDR1 reads KGHDR and CDR2 reads SFDVKD. V loses 1 base, J loses 6 bases, and the germline ends lie 10 bases apart. The collaborating institutions used their own protocols to collect whole blood in K2EDTA tubes. For TCRbeta analysis, collaborator samples were shipped as frozen whole blood, as isolated PBMCs, or as DNA extracted from either sample type. As concerns this clone: Its antigen specificity is not known. Base qualities are missing; no much larger clone stands one base away.

The sequence was collected from a human donor in a cohort sampled during active COVID-19. Sequenced sample: peripheral blood. The chain was built from TRBV24-1 and TRBJ2-3, with the D gene call left open. The CDR3 reads CATSDLQSPDTQYF. The nucleotide sequence reads TGTGCCACCAGTGATTTACAAAGTCCCGATACGCAGTATTTT.